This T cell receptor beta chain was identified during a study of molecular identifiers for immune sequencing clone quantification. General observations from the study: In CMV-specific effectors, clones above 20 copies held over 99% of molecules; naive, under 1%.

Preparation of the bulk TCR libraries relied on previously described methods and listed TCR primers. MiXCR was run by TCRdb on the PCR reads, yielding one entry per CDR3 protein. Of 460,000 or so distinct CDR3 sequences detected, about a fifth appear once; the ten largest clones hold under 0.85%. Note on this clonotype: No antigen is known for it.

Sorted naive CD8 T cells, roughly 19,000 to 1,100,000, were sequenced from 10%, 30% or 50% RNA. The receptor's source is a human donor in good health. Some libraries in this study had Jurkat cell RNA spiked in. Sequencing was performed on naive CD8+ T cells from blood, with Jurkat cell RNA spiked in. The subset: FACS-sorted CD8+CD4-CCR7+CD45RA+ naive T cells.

The CDR3 here is CASSYWGDHNEQFF. As DNA, the CDR3 is TGTGCCAGCAGTTATTGGGGGGACCACAATGAGCAGTTCTTC. J is TRBJ2-1 and V is TRBV6-2 or TRBV6-3; a possible D gene is TRBD2 (6 bases). The CDR3 is 14 residues long. The V and J ends lost 3 bases and 5 bases respectively, with 11 bases between them. CDR1 is MNHEY and CDR2 is SVGEGT in the germline V gene.